This T cell receptor (beta chain) was recovered during a study of Ad26.COV2.S vaccination and SARS-CoV-2 variants. V lost 4 bases to trimming and J lost 3 bases, with 9 bases between them. The CDR3 totals 14 residues. CDR1 is SEHNR, CDR2 FQNEAQ, per germline (reference sequence). Documented treatment: roughly 20 received Ad26.COV2.S at low or high dose, single or two shots; roughly five received placebo; per-sample allocation not given. Specimens were obtained on day 63 following the first vaccine or placebo injection. The shot given was an Ad26 vector that makes Wuhan-strain SARS-CoV-2 spike. Using immunoSEQ multiplex PCR, the repertoire was profiled, and TCRdb retains in-frame clones only, with some absent. Among around 400,000 clones, about 93% were seen once, and the ten largest hold less than 15%. This clone was seen more than once but under ten times.

This chain uses TRBV7-9 with TRBJ1-4, with D unclear. The sequence derives from a person between 18 and 65 years old who received the Ad26.COV2.S COVID-19 vaccine or a placebo. The input for sequencing was peripheral blood, taken in a trial of Ad26.COV2.S vaccine versus placebo. CDR3 sequence (DNA): TGTGCCAGCAGCTCGTCCAGAGCTAATGAAAAACTGTTTTTT. Amino acid sequence: CASSSSRANEKLFF.